This TCR beta chain was captured by sequencing in a study of T cell responses to AZD1222 COVID-19 vaccine. Study results and limitations: At 160-218 and 743-854, vaccine-associated CD4 TCRs were dominant, and they spanned spike. None of the repertoires were sampled until the peak T cell response had passed.

The method was immunoSEQ multiplex PCR; TCRdb's version includes in-frame clones alone and lacks a portion of them. This table holds under 150,000 clones, under 95% found once. Germline V gene lookup returns CDR1 KGHDR and CDR2 SFDVKD. CDR3 length: 16 residues. Trimming removed 2 bases from V and 4 bases from J; junction bases left unmatched: 6. On this clone: Its antigen remains unknown.

The source of this sequence is an adult in good health. V usage is TRBV24-1 and J usage is TRBJ2-3; TRBD2 aligns across 9 bases. Sequenced material: peripheral blood, taken on day 0 of AZD1222 vaccination. DNA of the CDR3: TGTGCCACCAGTGATTCGGCGGGGGGGCGTTCAGATACGCAGTATTTT. Translation: CATSDSAGGRSDTQYF.